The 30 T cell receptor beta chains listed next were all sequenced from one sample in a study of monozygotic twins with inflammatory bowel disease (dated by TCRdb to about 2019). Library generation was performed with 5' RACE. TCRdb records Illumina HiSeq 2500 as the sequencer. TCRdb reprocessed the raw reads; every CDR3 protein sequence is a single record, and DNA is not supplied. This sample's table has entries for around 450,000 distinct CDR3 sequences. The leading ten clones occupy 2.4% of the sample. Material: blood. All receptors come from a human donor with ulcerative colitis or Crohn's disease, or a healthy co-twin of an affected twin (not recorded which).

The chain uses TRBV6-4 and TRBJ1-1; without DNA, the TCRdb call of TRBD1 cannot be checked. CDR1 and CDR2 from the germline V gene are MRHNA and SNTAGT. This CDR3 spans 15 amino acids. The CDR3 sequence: CASSPTGGGRPEAFF.

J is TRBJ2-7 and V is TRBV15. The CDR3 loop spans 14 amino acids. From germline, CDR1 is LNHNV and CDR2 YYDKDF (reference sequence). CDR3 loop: CATSRDRTIYEQYF.

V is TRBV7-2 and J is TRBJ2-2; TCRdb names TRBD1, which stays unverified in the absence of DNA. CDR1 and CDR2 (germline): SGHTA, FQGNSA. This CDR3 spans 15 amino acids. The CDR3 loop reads CASSSSGLNTGELFF.

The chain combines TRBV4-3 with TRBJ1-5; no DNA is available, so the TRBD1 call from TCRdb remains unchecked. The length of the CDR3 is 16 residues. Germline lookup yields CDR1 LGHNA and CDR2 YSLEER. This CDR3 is CASSQDQTGAYQPQHF.

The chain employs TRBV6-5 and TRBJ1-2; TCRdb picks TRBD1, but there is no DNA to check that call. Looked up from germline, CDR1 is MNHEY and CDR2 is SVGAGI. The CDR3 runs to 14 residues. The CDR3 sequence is CASSFRQESYGYTF.

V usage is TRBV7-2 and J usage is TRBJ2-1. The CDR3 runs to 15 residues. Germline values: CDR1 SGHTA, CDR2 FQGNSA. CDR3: CASSLLQQTYNEQFF.

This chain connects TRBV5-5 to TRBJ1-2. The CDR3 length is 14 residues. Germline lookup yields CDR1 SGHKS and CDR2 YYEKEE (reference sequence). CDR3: CASGLRTVNYGYTF.

The CDR3 is CASSQPFPGQTKETQYF. The rearrangement links TRBV3-1 to TRBJ2-5; TCRdb outputs TRBD1, but without DNA this stays unchecked. CDR1 is LGHDT, CDR2 YNNKEL, per germline (reference sequence). The CDR3 loop spans 17 amino acids.

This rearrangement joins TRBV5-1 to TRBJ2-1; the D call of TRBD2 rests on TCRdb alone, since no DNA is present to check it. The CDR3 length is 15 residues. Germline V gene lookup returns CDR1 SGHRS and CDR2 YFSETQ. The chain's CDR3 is CASSLAPSGSNEQFF. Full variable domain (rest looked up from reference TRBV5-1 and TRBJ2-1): KAGVTQTPRYLIKTRGQQVTLSCSPISGHRSVSWYQQTPGQGLQFLFEYFSETQRNKGNFPGRFSGRQFSNSRSEMNVSTLELGDSALYLCASSLAPSGSNEQFFGPGTRLTVL.

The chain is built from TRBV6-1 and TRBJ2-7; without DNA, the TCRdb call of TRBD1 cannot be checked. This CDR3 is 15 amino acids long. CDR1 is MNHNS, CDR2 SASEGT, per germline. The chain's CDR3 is CASSTLTAGGSEQYF.

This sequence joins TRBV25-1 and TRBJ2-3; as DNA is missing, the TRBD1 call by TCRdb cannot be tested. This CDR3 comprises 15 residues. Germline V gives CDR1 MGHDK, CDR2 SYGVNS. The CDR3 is CASSWGGAGTDTQYF.

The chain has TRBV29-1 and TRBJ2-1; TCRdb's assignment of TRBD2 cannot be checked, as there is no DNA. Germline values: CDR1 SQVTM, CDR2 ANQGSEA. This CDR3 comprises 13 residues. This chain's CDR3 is CSVLASSNNEQFF.

The chain's CDR3 is CASSFSSSGTKETQYF. The chain employs TRBV12-3 or TRBV12-4 and TRBJ2-5; TCRdb's assignment of TRBD1 cannot be checked, as there is no DNA. This CDR3 is 16 amino acids long.

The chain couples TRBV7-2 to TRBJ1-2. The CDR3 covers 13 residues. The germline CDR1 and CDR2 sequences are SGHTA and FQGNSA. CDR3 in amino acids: CASSPGPGGGYTF.

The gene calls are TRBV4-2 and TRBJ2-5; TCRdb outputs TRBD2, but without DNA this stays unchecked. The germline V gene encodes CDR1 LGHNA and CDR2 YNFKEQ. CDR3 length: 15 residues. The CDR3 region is CASSQVGSGWETQYF.

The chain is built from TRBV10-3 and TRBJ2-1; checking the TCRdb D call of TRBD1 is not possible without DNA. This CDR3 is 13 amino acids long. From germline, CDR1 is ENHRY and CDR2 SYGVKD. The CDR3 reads CAISARGEGEQFF.

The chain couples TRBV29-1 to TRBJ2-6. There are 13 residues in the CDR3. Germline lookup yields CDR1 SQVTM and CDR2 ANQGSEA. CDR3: CSAQPSGANVLTF.

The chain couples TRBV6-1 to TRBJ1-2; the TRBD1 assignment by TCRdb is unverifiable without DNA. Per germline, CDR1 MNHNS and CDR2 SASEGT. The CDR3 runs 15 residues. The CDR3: CASTPSVWDSLRYTF.

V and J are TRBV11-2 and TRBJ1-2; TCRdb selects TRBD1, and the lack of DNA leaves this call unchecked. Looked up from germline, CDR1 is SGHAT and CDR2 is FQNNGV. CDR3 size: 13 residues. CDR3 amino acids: CASSLVGGYGYTF. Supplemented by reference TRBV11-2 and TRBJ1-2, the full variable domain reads EAGVAQSPRYKIIEKRQSVAFWCNPISGHATLYWYQQILGQGPKLLIQFQNNGVVDDSQLPKDRFSAERLKGVDSTLKIQPAKLEDSAVYLCASSLVGGYGYTFGSGTRLTVV.

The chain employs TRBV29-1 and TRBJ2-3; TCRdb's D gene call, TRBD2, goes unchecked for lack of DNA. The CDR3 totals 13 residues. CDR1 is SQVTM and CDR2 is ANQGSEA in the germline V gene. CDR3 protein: CSVAGLAGVLQYF.

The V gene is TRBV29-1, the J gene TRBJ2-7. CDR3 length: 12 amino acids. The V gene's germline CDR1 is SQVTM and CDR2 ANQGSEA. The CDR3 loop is CSANDGSYEQYF.

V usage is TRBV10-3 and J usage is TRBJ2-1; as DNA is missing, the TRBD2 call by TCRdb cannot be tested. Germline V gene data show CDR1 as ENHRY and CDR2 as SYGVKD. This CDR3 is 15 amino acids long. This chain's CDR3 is CAISATSGTYNEQFF.

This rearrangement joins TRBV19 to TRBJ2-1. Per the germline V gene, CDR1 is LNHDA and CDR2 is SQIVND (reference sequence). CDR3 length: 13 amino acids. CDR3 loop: CASTGYPYNEQFF.

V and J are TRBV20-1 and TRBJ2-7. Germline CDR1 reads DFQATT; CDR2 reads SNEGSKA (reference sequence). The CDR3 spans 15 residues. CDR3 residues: CSARGFDSDRYEQYF.

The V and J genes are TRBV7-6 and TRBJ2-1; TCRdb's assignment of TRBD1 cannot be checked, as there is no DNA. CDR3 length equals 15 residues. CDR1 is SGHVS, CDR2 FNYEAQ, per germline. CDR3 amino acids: CASSLFRGDRNEQFF.

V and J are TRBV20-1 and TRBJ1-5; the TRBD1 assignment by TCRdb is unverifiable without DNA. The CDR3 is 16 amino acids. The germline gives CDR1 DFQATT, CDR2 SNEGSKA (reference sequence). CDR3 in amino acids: CSAMTGVNMRNQPQHF.

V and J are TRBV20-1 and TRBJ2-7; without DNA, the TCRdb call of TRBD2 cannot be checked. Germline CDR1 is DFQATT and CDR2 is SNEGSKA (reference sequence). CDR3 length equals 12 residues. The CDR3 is CSASGLESEQYF.

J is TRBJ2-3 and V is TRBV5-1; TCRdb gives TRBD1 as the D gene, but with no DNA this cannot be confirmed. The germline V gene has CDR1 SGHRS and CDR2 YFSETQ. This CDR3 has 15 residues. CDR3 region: CASSLEYGAEGTQYF.

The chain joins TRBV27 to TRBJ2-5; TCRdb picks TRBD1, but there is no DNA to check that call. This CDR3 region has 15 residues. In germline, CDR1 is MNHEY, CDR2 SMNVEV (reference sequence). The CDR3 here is CASSSSRGVQETQYF.

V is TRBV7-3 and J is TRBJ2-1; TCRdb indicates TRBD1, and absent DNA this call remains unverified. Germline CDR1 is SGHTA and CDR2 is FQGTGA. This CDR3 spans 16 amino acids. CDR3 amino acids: CASSLRGGAPYNEQFF.